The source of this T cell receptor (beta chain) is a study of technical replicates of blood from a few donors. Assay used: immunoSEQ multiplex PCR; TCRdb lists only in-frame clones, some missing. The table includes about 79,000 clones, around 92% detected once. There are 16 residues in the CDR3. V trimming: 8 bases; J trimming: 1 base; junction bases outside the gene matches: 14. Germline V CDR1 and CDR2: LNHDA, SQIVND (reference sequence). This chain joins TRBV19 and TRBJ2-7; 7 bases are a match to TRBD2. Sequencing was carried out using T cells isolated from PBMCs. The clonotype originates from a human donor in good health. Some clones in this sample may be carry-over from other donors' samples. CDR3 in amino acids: CASSPEGGRLSYEQYF. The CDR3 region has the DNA TGTGCCAGTTCCCCCGAGGGCGGGAGATTGTCCTACGAGCAGTACTTC.